The clone carrying this T cell receptor (beta chain) showed up many times. TCRdb re-analysed the 5' RACE reads in MiXCR, keeping a single row per CDR3 protein. Of some 30,000 distinct CDR3 sequences listed, about 3.9% were seen once; the top ten hold around 5.6%. This sample stems from a study of early T cells in non-severe SARS-CoV-2 infection. CDR1 and CDR2 (germline): SGDLS, YYNGEE. The CDR3 covers 15 residues. V was pared by 0 bases and J by 4 bases, with 4 bases of the junction left unmatched. Material: whole blood. The gene calls are TRBV9 and TRBJ1-3, with 7 bases fitting TRBD1. This TCR came from an adult who was a healthcare worker with PCR-confirmed SARS-CoV-2 infection or an uninfected control (not recorded which). The CDR3 region is CASSVVGTEGNTIYF. The CDR3 nucleotides read TGTGCCAGCAGCGTAGTTGGGACAGAGGGAAACACCATATATTTT.